Only a few counts were recorded for the clone carrying this TCR beta chain. The antigen is undetermined. This sample stems from a study of blood T cells in healthy people across ages. Caucasian individuals from Russia who were healthy and aged about 6 to 95 acted as donors. Per sample, at least 5 micrograms of total RNA were extracted. The use of a sample-barcoded 5' primer and a J-beta primer mix characterized a second PCR of 7 to 11 cycles. From the 5' RACE reads, TCRdb called clonotypes with MiXCR, one entry per CDR3 protein. The table has approximately 800,000 distinct CDR3 sequences, 35% to 60% seen once. This CDR3 spans 12 amino acids. Germline values: CDR1 DFQATT, CDR2 SNEGSKA (reference sequence). V was shortened by 6 bases and J by 5 bases, with 12 bases between the two germline ends. General study results and limits: TCR beta diversity correlated strongly with naive T cell percentage. Among T cells, TCR beta diversity per million cells dropped roughly linearly as age rose.

This chain connects TRBV20-1 to TRBJ2-3, with D maybe TRBD2 (5 bases). The sequencing input was blood. The sequence was obtained from an elderly man in good health. This chain's CDR3 is CSAARAEDTQYF. The CDR3 coding sequence is TGCAGTGCGGCCCGAGCGGAAGATACGCAGTATTTT.